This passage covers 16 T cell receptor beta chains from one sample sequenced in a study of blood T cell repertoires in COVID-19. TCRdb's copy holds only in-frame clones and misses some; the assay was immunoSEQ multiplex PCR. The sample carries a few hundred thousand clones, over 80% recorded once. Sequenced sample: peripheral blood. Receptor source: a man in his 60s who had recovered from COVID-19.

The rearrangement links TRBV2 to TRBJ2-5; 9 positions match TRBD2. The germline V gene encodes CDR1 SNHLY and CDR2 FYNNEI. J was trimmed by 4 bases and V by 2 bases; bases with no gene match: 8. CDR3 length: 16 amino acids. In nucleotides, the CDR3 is TGTGCCAGCAGTGAACAGAGGCGGGGGGGCTTAGAGACCCAGTACTTC. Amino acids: CASSEQRRGGLETQYF.

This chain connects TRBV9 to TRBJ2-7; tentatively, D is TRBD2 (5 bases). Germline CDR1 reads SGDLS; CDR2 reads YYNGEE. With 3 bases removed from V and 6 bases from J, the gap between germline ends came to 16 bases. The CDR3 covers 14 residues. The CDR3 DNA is TGTGCCAGCAGCGCCATGCGGGCGAACTCCGAGCAGTACTTC. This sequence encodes CASSAMRANSEQYF.

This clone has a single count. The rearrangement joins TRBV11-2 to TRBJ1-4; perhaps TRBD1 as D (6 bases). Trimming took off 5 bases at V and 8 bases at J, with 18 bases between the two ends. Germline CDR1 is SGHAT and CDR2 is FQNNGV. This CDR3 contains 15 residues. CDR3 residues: CASSARTGTREKLFF. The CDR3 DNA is TGTGCCAGCAGCGCCCGAACAGGGACCCGCGAAAAACTGTTTTTT.

The CDR3 DNA reads TGTGCCTGGAAATCGGGACAGAAGTCGGGGAGCTTTGGCACAGATACGCAGTATTTT. It specifies CAWKSGQKSGSFGTDTQYF. The chain joins TRBV30 to TRBJ2-3, with 7 nucleotides matching TRBD1. Trimming cost V 4 bases and J 1 base; bases outside gene matches: 20. This CDR3 has 19 residues. Germline loops: CDR1 GTSNPN, CDR2 SVGIG (reference sequence).

The CDR3 loop is CASSLGGNHLQETQYF. The CDR3 DNA is TGTGCCAGCAGCCTCGGGGGGAACCACCTCCAAGAGACCCAGTACTTC. This chain connects TRBV28 to TRBJ2-5; the match to TRBD2 covers 7 bases. This CDR3 has 16 amino acids. Trimming removed 6 bases from V and 1 base from J; junction bases left unmatched: 11. Per germline, CDR1 MDHEN and CDR2 SYDVKM.

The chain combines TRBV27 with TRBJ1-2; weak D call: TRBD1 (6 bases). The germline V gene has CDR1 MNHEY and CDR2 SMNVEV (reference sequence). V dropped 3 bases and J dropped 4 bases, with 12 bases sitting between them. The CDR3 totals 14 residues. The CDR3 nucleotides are TGTGCCAGCAGTTTTTCAATGGGGGCCTATGGCTACACCTTC. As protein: CASSFSMGAYGYTF.

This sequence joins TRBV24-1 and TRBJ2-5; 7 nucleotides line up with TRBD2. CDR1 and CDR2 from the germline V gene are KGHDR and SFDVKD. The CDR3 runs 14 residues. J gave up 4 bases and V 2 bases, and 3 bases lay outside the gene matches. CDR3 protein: CATSDWGEGETQYF. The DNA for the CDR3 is TGTGCCACCAGTGATTGGGGGGAGGGAGAGACCCAGTACTTC.

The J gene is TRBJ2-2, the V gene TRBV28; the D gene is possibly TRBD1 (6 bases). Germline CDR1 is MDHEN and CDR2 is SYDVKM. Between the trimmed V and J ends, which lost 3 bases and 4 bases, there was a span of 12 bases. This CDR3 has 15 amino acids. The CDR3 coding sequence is TGTGCCAGCAGTTTGCAGGGGTCGTTCACCGGGGAGCTGTTTTTT. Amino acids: CASSLQGSFTGELFF. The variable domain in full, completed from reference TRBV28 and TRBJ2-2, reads DVKVTQSSRYLVKRTGEKVFLECVQDMDHENMFWYRQDPGLGLRLIYFSYDVKMKEKGDIPEGYSVSREKKERFSLILESASTNQTSMYLCASSLQGSFTGELFFGEGSRLTVL.

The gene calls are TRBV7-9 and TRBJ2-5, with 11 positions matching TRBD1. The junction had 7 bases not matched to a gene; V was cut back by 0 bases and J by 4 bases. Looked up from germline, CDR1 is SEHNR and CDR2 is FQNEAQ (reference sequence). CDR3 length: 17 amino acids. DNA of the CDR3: TGTGCCAGCAGCTTAGCATCCGGGACAGGGGGGAGAGAGACCCAGTACTTC. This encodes CASSLASGTGGRETQYF.

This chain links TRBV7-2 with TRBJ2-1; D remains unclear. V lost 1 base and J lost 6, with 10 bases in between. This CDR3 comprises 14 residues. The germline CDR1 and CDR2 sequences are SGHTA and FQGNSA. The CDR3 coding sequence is TGTGCCAGCAGCTTAGTTCGGTCTGGCAATGAGCAGTTCTTC. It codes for CASSLVRSGNEQFF.

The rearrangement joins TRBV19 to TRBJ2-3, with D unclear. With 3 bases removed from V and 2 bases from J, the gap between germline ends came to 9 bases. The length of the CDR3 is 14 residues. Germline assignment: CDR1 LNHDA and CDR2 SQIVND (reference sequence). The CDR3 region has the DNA TGTGCCAGTAGTATCGGAGATCCCACAGATACGCAGTATTTT. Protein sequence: CASSIGDPTDTQYF.

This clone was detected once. CDR3 nucleotides: TGTGCCTGGAGCGGGACAGGGTTTCTGGGGACCCAGCATTTT. Residues: CAWSGTGFLGTQHF. V is TRBV30 and J is TRBJ1-5; 9 bases are a match to TRBD1. J gave up 11 bases and V 3 bases, and 11 bases lay outside the gene matches. This CDR3 contains 14 residues. Germline assignment: CDR1 GTSNPN and CDR2 SVGIG (reference sequence).

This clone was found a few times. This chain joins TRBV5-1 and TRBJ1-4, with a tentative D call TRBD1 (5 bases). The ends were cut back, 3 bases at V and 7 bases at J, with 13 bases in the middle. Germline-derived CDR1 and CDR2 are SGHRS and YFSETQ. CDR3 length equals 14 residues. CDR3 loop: CASSSQGSGEKLFF. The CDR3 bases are TGCGCCAGCAGCTCTCAGGGTTCCGGTGAAAAACTGTTTTTT.

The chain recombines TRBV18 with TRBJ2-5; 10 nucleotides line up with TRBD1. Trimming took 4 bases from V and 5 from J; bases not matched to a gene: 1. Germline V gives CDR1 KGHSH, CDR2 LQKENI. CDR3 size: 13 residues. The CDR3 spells CASSQGQGETQYF. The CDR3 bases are TGTGCCAGCTCACAGGGACAGGGGGAGACCCAGTACTTC.

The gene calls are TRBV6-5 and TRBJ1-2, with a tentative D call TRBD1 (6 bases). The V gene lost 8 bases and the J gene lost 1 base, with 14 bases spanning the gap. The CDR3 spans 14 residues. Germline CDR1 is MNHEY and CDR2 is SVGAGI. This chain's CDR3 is CASQITGLNYGYTF. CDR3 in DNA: TGTGCCAGCCAAATCACAGGGCTTAACTATGGCTACACCTTC.

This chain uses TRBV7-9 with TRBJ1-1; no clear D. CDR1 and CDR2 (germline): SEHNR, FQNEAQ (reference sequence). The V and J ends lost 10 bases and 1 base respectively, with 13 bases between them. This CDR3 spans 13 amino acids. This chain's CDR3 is CATRRRGNTEAFF. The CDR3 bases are TGTGCCACACGGCGGCGGGGGAACACTGAAGCTTTCTTT.